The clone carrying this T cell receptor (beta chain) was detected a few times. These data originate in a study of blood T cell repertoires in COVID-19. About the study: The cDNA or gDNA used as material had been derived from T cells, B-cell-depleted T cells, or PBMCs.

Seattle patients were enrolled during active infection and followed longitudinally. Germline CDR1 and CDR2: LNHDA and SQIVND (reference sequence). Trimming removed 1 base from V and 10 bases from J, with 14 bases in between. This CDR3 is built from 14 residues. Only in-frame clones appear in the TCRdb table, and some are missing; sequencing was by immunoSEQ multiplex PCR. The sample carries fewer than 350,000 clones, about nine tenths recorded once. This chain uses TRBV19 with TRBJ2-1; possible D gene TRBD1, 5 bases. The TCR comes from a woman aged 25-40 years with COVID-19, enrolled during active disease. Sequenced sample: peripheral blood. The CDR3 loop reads CASSIGVRVSEQFF. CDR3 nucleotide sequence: TGTGCCAGTAGTATAGGCGTCAGGGTGAGCGAGCAGTTCTTC.